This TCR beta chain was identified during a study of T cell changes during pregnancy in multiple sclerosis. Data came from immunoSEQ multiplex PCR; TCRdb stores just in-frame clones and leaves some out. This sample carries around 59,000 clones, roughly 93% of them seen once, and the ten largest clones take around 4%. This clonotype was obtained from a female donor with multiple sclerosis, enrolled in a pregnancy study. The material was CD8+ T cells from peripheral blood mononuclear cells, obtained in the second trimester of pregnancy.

CDR3 sequence reads: CASSSPGTSGRGGYNEQFF. In DNA, the CDR3 is TGTGCCAGCAGTTCCCCCGGGACTAGCGGGAGAGGGGGTTACAATGAGCAGTTCTTC. The genes are TRBV27 and TRBJ2-1, with 14 positions matching TRBD2. The V gene end was trimmed by 4 bases and the J gene end by 4 bases; junction bases not matched to a gene: 12. Germline CDR1 and CDR2: MNHEY and SMNVEV (reference sequence). The CDR3 covers 19 residues.